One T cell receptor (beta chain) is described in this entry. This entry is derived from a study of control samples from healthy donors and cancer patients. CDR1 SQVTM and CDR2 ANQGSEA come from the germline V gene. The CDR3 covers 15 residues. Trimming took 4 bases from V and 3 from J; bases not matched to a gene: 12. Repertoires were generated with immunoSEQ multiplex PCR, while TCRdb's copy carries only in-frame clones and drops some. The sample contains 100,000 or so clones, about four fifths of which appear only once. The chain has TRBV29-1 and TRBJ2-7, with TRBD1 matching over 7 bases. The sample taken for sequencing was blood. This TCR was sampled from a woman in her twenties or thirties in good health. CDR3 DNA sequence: TGCAGCGTTGCGTCGGACAGGCCGGTCAGCTACGAGCAGTACTTC. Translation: CSVASDRPVSYEQYF.